The 2 T cell receptor beta chains below come from one sample, sequenced in a study of blood T cells in healthy people across ages. The authors ran a second PCR of roughly 6 to 12 cycles using a sample-barcoded 5' primer and a J-beta primer mix. TCRdb reprocessed the 5' RACE reads with MiXCR, giving one entry per CDR3 protein. The sample shows around 1,000,000 distinct CDR3 sequences, roughly a quarter of them seen only once. The sample was also reused in another study, on T cells of mothers and their children.

The sample taken for sequencing was blood. The receptors here all came from a girl aged 2-10 years in good health.

The chain is built from TRBV3-1 and TRBJ2-5, with 7 bases lining up with TRBD1. With V trimmed by 3 bases and J by 3 bases, 10 bases remained unmatched. The CDR3 loop spans 16 amino acids. Germline V gene lookup returns CDR1 LGHDT and CDR2 YNNKEL (reference sequence). This CDR3 reads CASSQTPWDRKETQYF. CDR3 coding DNA: TGTGCCAGCAGCCAGACCCCCTGGGACAGAAAAGAGACCCAGTACTTC.

In its sample, this clonotype was seen many times. The chain links TRBV12-3 or TRBV12-4 to TRBJ2-1; D perhaps matches TRBD1 (5 bases). Trimming left V 4 bases short and J 10 bases short, with 11 bases between. The CDR3 is 12 residues long. In DNA form, the CDR3 reads TGTGCCAGCAGTTCGGACACCCGAGAGCAGTTCTTC. Translation gives CASSSDTREQFF.